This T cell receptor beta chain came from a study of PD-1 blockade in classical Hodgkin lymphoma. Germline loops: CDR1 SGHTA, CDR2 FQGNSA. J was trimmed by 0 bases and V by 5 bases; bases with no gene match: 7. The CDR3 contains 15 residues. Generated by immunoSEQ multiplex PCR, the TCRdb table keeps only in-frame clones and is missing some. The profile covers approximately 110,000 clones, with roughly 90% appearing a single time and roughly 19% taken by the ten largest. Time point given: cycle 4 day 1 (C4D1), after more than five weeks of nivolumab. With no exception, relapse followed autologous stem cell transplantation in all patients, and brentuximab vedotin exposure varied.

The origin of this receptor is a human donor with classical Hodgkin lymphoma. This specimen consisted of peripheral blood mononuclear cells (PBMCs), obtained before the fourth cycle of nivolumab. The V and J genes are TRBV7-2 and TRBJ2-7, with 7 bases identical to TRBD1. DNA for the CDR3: TGTGCCAGCAGCCAGGGACAGTCGAGCTCCTACGAGCAGTACTTC. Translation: CASSQGQSSSYEQYF.